A selection of T cell receptor beta chains follows, all from one sample in a study of CD8+ T cells in alopecia areata. The protocol was immunoSEQ multiplex PCR, while the TCRdb copy is restricted to in-frame clones and leaves out a portion. The sample shows fewer than 250,000 clones, 50% to 70% of them seen only once. This sample comprised CD4+ T cells sorted from blood, obtained at approximately week 49, from a patient treated with tofacitinib. These receptors all come from a human donor with alopecia areata. Each CDR3 is given with its conserved first and last residue. Each record gives: clone size, V gene, J gene, D gene, CDR3 DNA, CDR3 protein. A D gene is named only where the DNA matches it firmly. For some rows the clone size is stated as once, few or many, or as a class when expanded; others skip it.

>few|TRBV7-8|TRBJ1-5|.
TGTGCCAGCAGCTTAGGGGGGAAACCAAATCAGCCCCAGCATTTT
CASSLGGKPNQPQHF
>.|TRBV7-2|TRBJ2-1|TRBD2
TGTGCCAGCAGCTTATTAGCGGGGGGGTACAATGAGCAGTTCTTC
CASSLLAGGYNEQFF
>.|TRBV25-1|TRBJ1-6|.
TGTGCCAGCAGTGCCCTCGCGGGGCAATATTCACCCCTCCACTTT
CASSALAGQYSPLHF
>.|TRBV7-2|TRBJ1-6|.
TGTGCCAGCAGCTTTGGGGACCGCTCACCCCTCCACTTT
CASSFGDRSPLHF
>few|TRBV7-8|TRBJ1-2|.
TGTGCCAGCAGCCTTCTCCTAGGGGCGTCGGAGGGCTACACCTTC
CASSLLLGASEGYTF
>few|TRBV19|TRBJ1-1|TRBD1
TGTGCCAGTAATCTGACAGGGTCAACTGAAGCTTTCTTT
CASNLTGSTEAFF
>many|TRBV5-5|TRBJ1-4|.
TGTGCCAGCAGCGAGCCAGGCCGGGAGAAAGAAAAACTGTTTTTT
CASSEPGREKEKLFF
>few|TRBV4-2|TRBJ2-3|.
TGTGCCAGCAGCCAAGCTGGCGGGGCCGAGGATACGCAGTATTTT
CASSQAGGAEDTQYF
>few|TRBV5-1|TRBJ1-1|.
TGCGCCAGCAGCTTGGGGGGACAGAACACTGAAGCTTTCTTT
CASSLGGQNTEAFF
>.|TRBV29-1|TRBJ1-2|TRBD1
TGCAGCGTTGAAGCCTTGCAGGGGGCCTACGCTTATGGCTACACCTTC
CSVEALQGAYAYGYTF
>.|TRBV29-1|TRBJ2-2|.
TGCAGCGGTGGGGCGGGCACCGGGGAGCTGTTTTTT
CSGGAGTGELFF
>.|TRBV5-1|TRBJ2-1|.
TGCGCCAGCAGCTTGAGGCTAGCGGAGCAGTTCTTC
CASSLRLAEQFF
>.|TRBV6-5|TRBJ1-2|.
TGTGCCAGCAGTTACGCACAGTGGAACTATGGCTACACCTTC
CASSYAQWNYGYTF
>once|TRBV29-1|TRBJ1-2|.
TGCAGCGGGACAGATCCCAACTATGGCTACACCTTC
CSGTDPNYGYTF
>.|TRBV5-1|TRBJ1-1|TRBD1
TGCGCCAGCAGCCAGTCCGGGACAGGGGACACTGAAGCTTTCTTT
CASSQSGTGDTEAFF
>once|TRBV30|TRBJ1-2|TRBD1
TGTGCCTGGACCCTACAAGGGACAGGGAATGGCTACACCTTC
CAWTLQGTGNGYTF
>.|TRBV7-7|TRBJ2-2|TRBD2
TGTGCCAGCAGCTCCGTGACTAGCGGGGGAAACACCGGGGAGCTGTTTTTT
CASSSVTSGGNTGELFF
>few|TRBV5-5|TRBJ1-2|.
TGTGCCAGCAGCCTTGGACTCTATGGCTACACCTTC
CASSLGLYGYTF
>.|TRBV5-1|TRBJ2-3|.
TGCGCCAGCAGCCGAAGTACCGATACGCAGTATTTT
CASSRSTDTQYF
>.|TRBV10-2|TRBJ1-6|TRBD1
TGCGCCAGCAGTGAGTCGGCAATGACAGGGGCCTATTCACCCCTCCACTTT
CASSESAMTGAYSPLHF
>.|TRBV29-1|TRBJ2-1|.
TGCAGCGTTGCCGAGGCGCGCCAGTTCTTC
CSVAEARQFF
>.|TRBV5-1|TRBJ2-1|TRBD2
TGCGCCAGCGGCGGACTAGCGGACAATGAGCAGTTCTTC
CASGGLADNEQFF
>once|TRBV5-1|TRBJ2-3|TRBD2
TGCGCCAGCAGCCCGGGACTAGGTGCGACAGATACGCAGTATTTT
CASSPGLGATDTQYF
>.|TRBV5-6|TRBJ1-4|.
TGTGCCAGCAGCTTACAGGGCCCAAATGAAAAACTGTTTTTT
CASSLQGPNEKLFF
>.|TRBV29-1|TRBJ1-1|.
TGCAGCGTTGAGAGGGACAACACTGAAGCTTTCTTT
CSVERDNTEAFF
>.|TRBV29-1|TRBJ2-2|.
TGCAGCGTTGGGGCAAACGGGGAGCTGTTTTTT
CSVGANGELFF
>once|TRBV15|TRBJ2-1|.
TGTGCCACCAGCAGAGATTGGATTGGGCAGTTCTTC
CATSRDWIGQFF
>.|TRBV29-1|TRBJ2-6|.
TGCAGCGTTGTAGGTCTGGGCTCTGGGGCCAACGTCCTGACTTTC
CSVVGLGSGANVLTF
>.|TRBV25-1|TRBJ1-6|.
TGTGCCAGCACCTCAGGGGAAATTTCACCCCTCCACTTT
CASTSGEISPLHF
>.|TRBV9|TRBJ1-2|.
TGTGCCAGCAGCAGGGATGCGAGGGACATCTATGGCTACACCTTC
CASSRDARDIYGYTF
>.|TRBV27|TRBJ2-5|TRBD2
TGTGCCAGCAGAAATTTACTAGCGGGGAGTGGAGAGACCCAGTACTTC
CASRNLLAGSGETQYF
>.|TRBV2|TRBJ1-2|TRBD1
TGTGCCACCGCGGACAGGGCCTCCTATGGCTACACCTTC
CATADRASYGYTF
>once|TRBV6-5|TRBJ1-1|TRBD1
TGTGCCAGCAGGTATACAGGGGAAACTGAAGCTTTCTTT
CASRYTGETEAFF
>few|TRBV11-2|TRBJ2-3|TRBD2
TGTGCCAGCAGCTTGACGAGCGGGGCAGATACGCAGTATTTT
CASSLTSGADTQYF
>.|TRBV18|TRBJ2-7|TRBD1
TGTGCCAGCTCACCGGCCACAGGGGGCTACGAGCAGTACTTC
CASSPATGGYEQYF
>few|TRBV30|TRBJ2-7|TRBD2
TGTGCCTGGAGTGTAAAGTTAGCGGGGGGCTCCTACGAGCAGTACTTC
CAWSVKLAGGSYEQYF
>.|TRBV5-1|TRBJ2-1|.
TGCGCCAGCAAACTTACAGGACCCTCCTACAATGAGCAGTTCTTC
CASKLTGPSYNEQFF
>.|TRBV4-3|TRBJ1-2|.
TGCGCCAGCAGCCATGGGGACGGCTATGGCTACACCTTC
CASSHGDGYGYTF
>few|TRBV2|TRBJ2-4|TRBD1
TGTGCCAGCAGTGATGGACAGGGCCCTGGGGTATCCAAAAACATTCAGTACTTC
CASSDGQGPGVSKNIQYF
>.|TRBV18|TRBJ2-2|.
TGTGCCAGCCCACCGGCGGGGTTGAACACCGGGGAGCTGTTTTTT
CASPPAGLNTGELFF
>few|TRBV6-4|TRBJ2-3|TRBD2
TGTGCCAGCAGCGAGACTAGCGGGGGGGCGGATACGCAGTATTTT
CASSETSGGADTQYF
>once|TRBV29-1|TRBJ2-1|.
TGCAGCGCCATCTGGGACAATGAGCAGTTCTTC
CSAIWDNEQFF
>.|TRBV25-1|TRBJ2-7|.
TGTGCCAGCCGTGACAAGTTCTCCTACGAGCAGTACTTC
CASRDKFSYEQYF
>.|TRBV2|TRBJ1-5|.
TGTGCCAGCACCCCCAGGACGGGGGGCTTAGGTCAGCCCCAGCATTTT
CASTPRTGGLGQPQHF
>.|TRBV7-2|TRBJ2-7|.
TGTGCCAGCAGCTTTTCCTACGAGCAGTACTTC
CASSFSYEQYF